This TCR beta chain emerged from a study of blood T cell repertoires in COVID-19. For the study at large: Samples taken during acute and convalescent COVID-19 were collected in the United States, Italy and Spain.

With 6 bases removed from V and 2 bases from J, the gap between germline ends came to 13 bases. The germline V gene has CDR1 MNHEY and CDR2 SVGAGI. The CDR3 runs to 14 residues. Some clones are missing from TCRdb's copy, which holds only in-frame ones; the method was immunoSEQ multiplex PCR. Of some 65,000 clones in the sample, approximately 94% were seen once. This rearrangement joins TRBV6-5 to TRBJ1-1; D may be TRBD1 (6 bases). This TCR was recovered from a man between 65 and 85 years old with active COVID-19. Sequencing input: peripheral blood. CDR3: CASREDRLNTEAFF. CDR3 bases: TGTGCCAGCAGGGAGGACAGACTCAACACTGAAGCTTTCTTT.